Reported below is one T cell receptor (beta chain). Its target is unknown. V dropped 4 bases and J dropped 1; count of bases not matched to a gene: 5. Germline V CDR1 and CDR2: MDHEN, SYDVKM. The CDR3 totals 15 residues. Method: immunoSEQ multiplex PCR; TCRdb's copy keeps in-frame clones and lacks some. The table includes more than 55,000 clones, 95% to 96% detected once. The data originate from a study of cytomegalovirus exposure and HLA in healthy donors. Study summary: The approximately 120 validation repertoires, a later analysis reported, used the same platform as the roughly 710 first-cohort repertoires.

Study outcomes and limitations: The listing of fewer than 200 TCR beta chains classed them as cytomegalovirus-associated. It was found in a later analysis that first-cohort TCR clusters tended to co-occur in the approximately 130 validation repertoires.

Material for sequencing was PBMCs. This TCR came from a young man in good health and CMV-seronegative. The V gene is TRBV28, the J gene TRBJ1-2; TRBD1 agrees at 8 bases. CDR3 amino acids: CASSSRTGNNYGYTF. The CDR3 DNA sequence: TGTGCCAGCAGTTCCCGGACAGGGAATAACTATGGCTACACCTTC.